The 13 T cell receptor beta chains in this list originate from one sample, sequenced in a study of CD8 T cells in Susac syndrome. It was with random hexamers that about 0.45 to 1 ug RNA was reverse transcribed. TCRdb reanalysed the immunoSEQ multiplex PCR reads using MiXCR and keeps one entry per CDR3 protein. The data contain hundreds of thousands of distinct CDR3 sequences, 94% of them singletons. The sequenced sample consisted of CD4+ T cells from PBMCs. The receptors come from a human donor with Susac syndrome.

This chain connects TRBV30 to TRBJ1-2; a possible D gene is TRBD1 (6 bases). There are 14 residues in the CDR3. Trimming stripped 0 bases from V and 5 bases from J, with 13 bases between. CDR1 and CDR2 (germline): GTSNPN, SVGIG (reference sequence). The CDR3 sequence is CAWSVRGAEYGYTF. The CDR3 DNA follows: TGTGCCTGGAGTGTACGGGGGGCTGAGTATGGCTACACCTTC.

This chain uses TRBV28 with TRBJ1-1; maybe TRBD1 (6 bases). Trimming took off 6 bases at V and 9 bases at J, with 11 bases between the two ends. CDR3 length: 11 residues. Germline assignment: CDR1 MDHEN and CDR2 SYDVKM. The CDR3 reads CASRSQGKAFF. CDR3 sequence (DNA): TGTGCCAGCAGGTCACAGGGAAAAGCTTTCTTT.

This chain connects TRBV28 to TRBJ2-5; possibly TRBD2 for D (6 bases). The CDR3 sequence is 11 residues long. V lost 6 bases to trimming and J lost 10 bases, with 12 bases between them. Germline loops: CDR1 MDHEN, CDR2 SYDVKM. CDR3 loop: CASRTSPFQYF. In nucleotides, the CDR3 is TGTGCCAGCAGAACTAGCCCCTTCCAGTACTTC. Looking up the rest from reference TRBV28 and TRBJ2-5 gives the full variable domain: DVKVTQSSRYLVKRTGEKVFLECVQDMDHENMFWYRQDPGLGLRLIYFSYDVKMKEKGDIPEGYSVSREKKERFSLILESASTNQTSMYLCASRTSPFQYFGPGTRLLVL.

CDR3 residues: CSARHSGGGNYNEQFF. CDR3 nucleotides: TGCAGTGCTAGACACTCCGGGGGAGGGAACTACAATGAGCAGTTCTTC. The rearrangement uses TRBV20-1 and TRBJ2-1, with 7 nucleotides matching TRBD2. With 2 bases clipped from V and 3 bases from J, the junction kept 10 bases outside the gene matches. The CDR3 is 16 amino acids. CDR1 is DFQATT and CDR2 is SNEGSKA in the germline V gene (reference sequence).

This clonotype was detected once. V gene TRBV7-9 combines with J gene TRBJ2-7, with 8 nucleotides matching TRBD1. Germline CDR1 is SEHNR and CDR2 is FQNEAQ (reference sequence). CDR3 length equals 13 residues. V was clipped by 8 bases and J by 5 bases; unmatched bases: 8. The CDR3 DNA reads as TGTGCCAGCGCGCAGGGGGCGGTAAACGAGCAGTACTTC. Amino acids: CASAQGAVNEQYF.

The gene calls are TRBV14 and TRBJ1-2; no firm D call. The CDR3 is 13 amino acids. V lost 3 bases and J 5 bases, leaving 10 bases between the germline ends. Germline loops: CDR1 SGHDN, CDR2 FVKESK. The CDR3 coding sequence is TGTGCCAGCAGCCAGGGCCTGGCGTATGGCTACACCTTC. It codes for CASSQGLAYGYTF.

This clonotype was found once. The gene calls are TRBV25-1 and TRBJ2-4, with 8 bases lining up with TRBD2. The J segment lost 5 bases and the V segment lost 6 bases, leaving 0 bases of the junction unmatched. CDR1 is MGHDK and CDR2 is SYGVNS in the germline V gene. There are 12 residues in the CDR3. This chain's CDR3 is CASRTSENIQYF. In nucleotides, the CDR3 is TGTGCCAGCAGGACTAGCGAAAACATTCAGTACTTC. The full variable domain, completed using reference TRBV25-1 and TRBJ2-4, is EADIYQTPRYLVIGTGKKITLECSQTMGHDKMYWYQQDPGMELHLIHYSYGVNSTEKGDLSSESTVSRIRTEHFPLTLESARPSHTSQYLCASRTSENIQYFGAGTRLSVL.

In its sample, this clonotype was seen once. The chain carries TRBV12-3 or TRBV12-4 and TRBJ1-3; 9 positions agree with TRBD1. The CDR3 runs to 14 residues. J lost 4 bases, V lost 6 bases, and 4 bases had no gene match. The CDR3: CASRDRGVGNTIYF. CDR3 bases: TGTGCCAGCAGGGACAGGGGCGTAGGAAACACCATATATTTT.

The CDR3 is CASSQVLAHSTDTQYF. Written as DNA, the CDR3 is TGTGCCAGCAGCCAAGTTCTAGCGCATAGCACAGATACGCAGTATTTT. The chain links TRBV3-1 to TRBJ2-3, with D possibly being TRBD2 (6 bases). The CDR3 runs to 16 residues. V dropped 1 base and J dropped 0 bases, with 11 bases sitting between them. The germline V gene encodes CDR1 LGHDT and CDR2 YNNKEL (reference sequence).

This chain connects TRBV28 to TRBJ2-5; 8 positions match TRBD1. The CDR3 is 16 amino acids. CDR1 is MDHEN and CDR2 is SYDVKM in the germline V gene. The V segment lost 2 bases and the J segment 2 bases; nucleotides outside the gene matches: 7. The CDR3 DNA sequence: TGTGCCAGCAGTTTAGGTAGCGGACAGGGACAAGAGACCCAGTACTTC. It encodes CASSLGSGQGQETQYF.

The chain employs TRBV9 and TRBJ2-5; D not certain. The CDR3 runs 14 residues. Germline V gene data show CDR1 as SGDLS and CDR2 as YYNGEE. V lost 0 bases, J lost 7 bases, and 13 bases lay in between. The CDR3 nucleotides are TGTGCCAGCAGCGTAGAGGCCTCCCTGGGGACCCAGTACTTC. Translating gives CASSVEASLGTQYF. Full variable domain (rest looked up from reference TRBV9 and TRBJ2-5): DSGVTQTPKHLITATGQRVTLRCSPRSGDLSVYWYQQSLDQGLQFLIQYYNGEERAKGNILERFSAQQFPDLHSELNLSSLELGDSALYFCASSVEASLGTQYFGPGTRLLVL.

The chain is built from TRBV30 and TRBJ2-2; D is possibly TRBD2 (7 bases). Trimming left V 3 bases short and J 7 bases short, with 18 bases between. The CDR3 is 15 amino acids. CDR1 is GTSNPN and CDR2 is SVGIG in the germline V gene (reference sequence). The chain's CDR3 is CAWRSSGGLIGELFF. As DNA, the CDR3 is TGTGCCTGGAGAAGTTCGGGGGGCCTTATCGGGGAGCTGTTTTTT.

The chain uses TRBV7-2 and TRBJ2-7; 8 bases line up with TRBD1. Trimming cost V 3 bases and J 2 bases; bases outside gene matches: 6. CDR3 length: 15 residues. From germline, CDR1 is SGHTA and CDR2 FQGNSA. CDR3 sequence reads: CASSFAGTGAYEQYF. The CDR3 nucleotides read TGTGCCAGCAGCTTCGCGGGGACAGGAGCCTACGAGCAGTACTTC.